This T cell receptor beta chain was identified during a study of a mutant IDH1 vaccine in newly diagnosed glioma. Overall study: Across weeks 1, 3, 5, 7, 11, 15, 19 and 23, patients received a vaccination each time, eight in all. Initiation of the vaccine course occurred 4-6 weeks after radiotherapy alone, or alongside temozolomide cycles. Receipt of radiotherapy, temozolomide, or both preceded the study, and most received both.

In its sample, this clone was seen once. Antigen: not known. Generated by immunoSEQ multiplex PCR, the TCRdb table keeps only in-frame clones and is missing some. The table records tens of thousands of clones, roughly 78% of them present only once. V lost 3 bases to trimming and J lost 6 bases; unmatched junction nucleotides: 14. CDR3 length: 17 residues. CDR1 is SGHTS, CDR2 YDEGEE, per germline. Time point noted: week 11, during vaccination. The content of each vaccine dose was 300 ug of mutant IDH1 20-mer peptide, and topical imiquimod accompanied it. This clonotype was obtained from a man in his forties with glioma. This material consisted of PBMCs, taken from a glioma patient whose treatment included an IDH1 peptide vaccine. The V and J genes are TRBV5-8 and TRBJ2-2; 7 bases align to TRBD2. The CDR3 spells CASSSQAGVLFSGELFF. The DNA for the CDR3 is TGTGCCAGCAGCTCCCAGGCGGGAGTGCTGTTCTCCGGGGAGCTGTTTTTT.